These 9 T cell receptor beta chains came from one sample sequenced in a study of blood T cell repertoires in COVID-19. Some clones are missing from TCRdb's copy, which holds only in-frame ones; the method was immunoSEQ multiplex PCR. The table includes 150,000 to 200,000 clones, less than 85% detected once. The sequencing sample was made of PBMCs or T cells enriched from blood (not recorded which). The receptors were gathered from a man between 45 and 60 years old who had recovered from COVID-19.

In this sample, this clone turned up once. The V call is TRBV7-6, the J call TRBJ1-4; possible D gene TRBD1, 6 bases. This CDR3 spans 15 amino acids. The germline CDR1 and CDR2 sequences are SGHVS and FNYEAQ. V was cut by 4 bases and J by 5 bases, with 14 bases left in between. CDR3 protein: CASSSQTGRNEKLFF. The CDR3 DNA sequence: TGTGCCAGCAGCTCCCAGACAGGAAGAAATGAAAAACTGTTTTTT.

This sequence joins TRBV3-1 (or the pseudogene TRBV3-2) and TRBJ1-6, with TRBD1 identical over 9 bases. The germline gives CDR1 LGHDT, CDR2 YNNKEL (reference sequence). The length of the CDR3 is 14 residues. The J segment lost 8 bases and the V segment lost 5 bases, leaving 4 bases of the junction unmatched. CDR3 DNA: TGTGCCAGCAGCATGGGACAGGGAGATTCACCCCTCCACTTT. The encoded protein is CASSMGQGDSPLHF.

The chain links TRBV5-5 to TRBJ2-5; 8 bases map to TRBD2. Germline CDR1 is SGHKS and CDR2 is YYEKEE (reference sequence). V dropped 4 bases and J dropped 4; count of bases not matched to a gene: 15. This CDR3 spans 17 amino acids. The CDR3 loop reads CASSPGVAGTSPETQYF. CDR3 nucleotides: TGTGCCAGCAGCCCGGGGGTAGCCGGGACTAGTCCAGAGACCCAGTACTTC.

J is TRBJ2-2 and V is TRBV5-5, with 7 bases that match TRBD2. J was trimmed by 4 bases and V by 1 base; bases with no gene match: 1. The germline CDR1 and CDR2 sequences are SGHKS and YYEKEE (reference sequence). The CDR3 runs to 14 residues. DNA of the CDR3: TGTGCCAGCAGCTTGTCGGGGGGCACCGGGGAGCTGTTTTTT. Amino acid sequence: CASSLSGGTGELFF.

CDR3 DNA sequence: TGTGCCACCAGCGCCCGGGACAAGGCGGCCCAGTACTTC. It yields the protein CATSARDKAAQYF. The V and J genes are TRBV15 and TRBJ2-5, with D tentatively TRBD1 (6 bases). Germline CDR1 LNHNV, CDR2 YYDKDF (reference sequence). V was shortened by 5 bases and J by 9 bases, with 16 bases between the two germline ends. CDR3 size: 13 residues. Supplemented by reference TRBV15 and TRBJ2-5, the full variable domain reads DAMVIQNPRYQVTQFGKPVTLSCSQTLNHNVMYWYQQKSSQAPKLLFHYYDKDFNNEADTPDNFQSRRPNTSFCFLDIRSPGLGDTAMYLCATSARDKAAQYFGPGTRLLVL.

This chain links TRBV7-3 with TRBJ2-5; weak D call: TRBD1 (7 bases). The V end was cut by 2 bases, the J end by 5 bases, with 15 bases between. CDR1 is SGHTA and CDR2 is FQGTGA in the germline V gene. CDR3 length equals 15 residues. The CDR3 spells CASSLGRTGRETQYF. CDR3 sequence (DNA): TGTGCCAGCAGCTTAGGGAGGACAGGCCGGGAGACCCAGTACTTC. Using reference TRBV7-3 and TRBJ2-5 for the parts outside the CDR3, the full variable domain is GAGVSQTPSNKVTEKGKYVELRCDPISGHTALYWYRQSLGQGPEFLIYFQGTGAADDSGLPNDRFFAVRPEGSVSTLKIQRTERGDSAVYLCASSLGRTGRETQYFGPGTRLLVL.

This clone has a handful of counts. The chain carries TRBV4-1 and TRBJ2-1; 10 nucleotides line up with TRBD2. V lost 0 bases, J lost 5 bases, and 7 bases stayed unmatched. CDR3 length: 17 amino acids. Germline-derived CDR1 and CDR2 are MGHRA and YSYEKL. The CDR3 sequence: CASSQDHLAGVDNEQFF. The DNA for the CDR3 is TGCGCCAGCAGCCAAGACCACCTAGCGGGGGTGGACAATGAGCAGTTCTTC.

The chain couples TRBV7-9 to TRBJ1-2; no reliable D call. Germline CDR1 reads SEHNR; CDR2 reads FQNEAQ (reference sequence). CDR3 size: 16 residues. Trimming took 5 bases from V and 0 from J, leaving 16 bases between them. The CDR3: CASSPPGNRANYGYTF. The CDR3 bases are TGTGCCAGCAGCCCGCCCGGGAACCGAGCTAACTATGGCTACACCTTC.

The chain joins TRBV2 to TRBJ2-7; no reliable D call. The ends were cut back, 2 bases at V and 2 bases at J, with 4 bases in the middle. The V gene's germline CDR1 is SNHLY and CDR2 FYNNEI. CDR3 size: 12 residues. CDR3 sequence (DNA): TGTGCCAGCAGTGAACAGGCCTACGAGCAGTACTTC. Its protein product is CASSEQAYEQYF.